The T cell receptor beta chain under discussion was sequenced for a study of sequential checkpoint blockade in melanoma. Profiled with immunoSEQ multiplex PCR; TCRdb holds only in-frame clones, not every one. The sample records over 15,000 clones, under 60% being singletons. Documented treatment: randomized to nivolumab then ipilimumab (arm A) or the reverse (arm B). The CDR3 extends over 14 amino acids. In germline, CDR1 is MNHNS, CDR2 SASEGT. J gave up 4 bases and V 6 bases, and 5 bases lay outside the gene matches. The chain uses TRBV6-1 and TRBJ2-1, with 8 positions matching TRBD1. This clonotype was sampled from a human donor with melanoma. The sequencing used CD8+ T cells sorted from blood (inferred from file names), collected from a patient given nivolumab and ipilimumab in sequence. CDR3 coding DNA: TGTGCCAGCAGGTATACAGGGGGGTACAATGAGCAGTTCTTC. Protein: CASRYTGGYNEQFF.